Listed below are T cell receptor beta chains from one sample, sequenced in a study of regulatory T cells in long-lasting Graves disease. TCRdb re-analysed the multiplex PCR reads in MiXCR, keeping a single row per CDR3 protein. The table includes a few hundred thousand distinct CDR3 sequences, about a sixth detected once. This sample was also put to use in a study of T cells in Graves' hyperthyroidism and ophthalmopathy.

The source was peripheral blood mononuclear cells (PBMCs), collected at new diagnosis, from a patient treated with antithyroid drugs. All receptors derive from a man in his forties with Graves disease. Both conserved end residues are part of each CDR3. Each record gives: D gene, J gene, clone size, V gene, CDR3 DNA, CDR3 protein. D genes are given only for firm matches. The size entry is marked missing in some rows and otherwise reads once, few, many or a size class.

TRBD1,TRBJ2-3,many,TRBV7-6,TGTGCCAGCAGCCACCGGGACAGGGTCACAGATACGCAGTATTTT,CASSHRDRVTDTQYF
NA,TRBJ1-2,many,TRBV30,TGTGCCTGGACCCCGAATAACTATGGCTACACCTTC,CAWTPNNYGYTF
NA,TRBJ2-3,many,TRBV27,TGTGCCAGCGGGCCCAGTGCAGATACGCAGTATTTT,CASGPSADTQYF
NA,TRBJ1-6,few,TRBV29-1,TGCAGCGCGGCTGAGGGGGGAACAAATTCACCCCTCCACTTT,CSAAEGGTNSPLHF
NA,TRBJ1-1,NA,TRBV6-2/TRBV6-3,TGTGCCAGCATAAGAACAGGGTGGAACACTGAAGCTTTCTTT,CASIRTGWNTEAFF
NA,TRBJ1-5,NA,TRBV7-2,TGTGCCAGCAGCTTAGGCACTATAATCTTCCCCCAGCATTTT,CASSLGTIIFPQHF
NA,TRBJ2-2,few,TRBV4-3,TGCGCCAGCAGCCAAGAGAAGGCAGGGAGGTGGAACACCGGGGAGCTGTTTTTT,CASSQEKAGRWNTGELFF
NA,TRBJ2-2,NA,TRBV30,TGTGCCTGGGCCTTGGGCCGCACCGGGGAGCTGTTTTTT,CAWALGRTGELFF
TRBD2,TRBJ2-7,many,TRBV7-9,TGTGCCAGCAGCTTGGGACTAAACTACGAGCAGTACTTC,CASSLGLNYEQYF
NA,TRBJ2-2,many,TRBV3-1,TGTGCCAGCAGCCAAGATGGACAGAACACCGGGGAGCTGTTTTTT,CASSQDGQNTGELFF
NA,TRBJ2-4,many,TRBV7-8,TGTGCCAGCAGCACTAGCAACATTCAGTACTTC,CASSTSNIQYF
TRBD2,TRBJ2-3,many,TRBV5-1,TGCGCCAGCAGCTGGGGAACTAGCGGGGGGAATACGCAGTATTTT,CASSWGTSGGNTQYF
TRBD1,TRBJ2-1,NA,TRBV20-1,TGCAGTGCTGCGGACAGGGGTCAAAAGCAGTTCTTC,CSAADRGQKQFF
NA,TRBJ2-1,few,TRBV20-1,TGCAGTGCTAGAGGGGTCAATGAGCAGTTCTTC,CSARGVNEQFF
TRBD2,TRBJ2-7,few,TRBV12-3/TRBV12-4,TGTGCCAGCAATCCAGCGGGGGGCTACGAGCAGTACTTC,CASNPAGGYEQYF
NA,TRBJ2-2,many,TRBV11-1,TGTGCCAGCAGCCCCTCTATGGGGTACGCCGGGGAGCTGTTTTTT,CASSPSMGYAGELFF
NA,TRBJ2-2,NA,TRBV2,TGTGCCAGCAGTGAAGGTTTAGTCACCGGGGAGCTGTTTTTT,CASSEGLVTGELFF
TRBD1,TRBJ1-5,few,TRBV7-9,TGTGCCAGCAGCTCGACAGGGAGCAATCAGCCCCAGCATTTT,CASSSTGSNQPQHF
TRBD1,TRBJ1-5,many,TRBV5-1,TGCGCCAGCAGCGAGACAGGGGGCTATCAGCCCCAGCATTTT,CASSETGGYQPQHF
TRBD1,TRBJ1-5,NA,TRBV9,TGTGCCAGCGCGCCAGGGGGCGCAAGCAATCAGCCCCAGCATTTT,CASAPGGASNQPQHF
NA,TRBJ1-1,many,TRBV28,TGTGCCAGCAAGGCCGGAGCCACTGAAGCTTTCTTT,CASKAGATEAFF
NA,TRBJ1-5,NA,TRBV4-2,TGTGCCAGCAGCCAAGATACAGGACATTTAAATCAGCCCCAGCATTTT,CASSQDTGHLNQPQHF
NA,TRBJ2-1,NA,TRBV5-1,TGCGCCAGCAGCTTGATTTTTATGGGGCGCAAGAACAATGAGCAGTTCTTC,CASSLIFMGRKNNEQFF
TRBD1,TRBJ1-1,many,TRBV20-1,TGCAGTGCTAGTTTGTTCAAGACAGGGGTTGCTTTCTTT,CSASLFKTGVAFF
NA,TRBJ2-2,few,TRBV5-4,TGTGCCAGCAGCTTGGCGTCTATCACCGGGGAGCTGTTTTTT,CASSLASITGELFF
NA,TRBJ2-3,many,TRBV6-5,TGTGCCAGCAGTTACCGGGACAACACAGATACGCAGTATTTT,CASSYRDNTDTQYF
TRBD2,TRBJ2-3,few,TRBV6-4,TGTGCCAGCAGTGACTCTGGGAGCGGGGCAGGAGATACGCAGTATTTT,CASSDSGSGAGDTQYF
NA,TRBJ1-5,many,TRBV30,TGTGCCTGGAGTGTCGCGTATGGCAATCAGCCCCAGCATTTT,CAWSVAYGNQPQHF
TRBD1,TRBJ2-7,few,TRBV4-3,TGCGCCAGCAGCCAGCAGGACAGGGACTACGAGCAGTACTTC,CASSQQDRDYEQYF
NA,TRBJ2-3,few,TRBV4-2,TGTGCCAGCAGCCAAGAGGCACGTAGGGGTACGCAGTATTTT,CASSQEARRGTQYF
TRBD1,TRBJ1-5,NA,TRBV29-1,TGCAGCGCCAAGGGGGGACAGGGGATGCCCCAGCATTTT,CSAKGGQGMPQHF
NA,TRBJ2-7,many,TRBV18,TGTGCCAGCTCACGGGAGTTAGGGTCCTACGAGCAGTACTTC,CASSRELGSYEQYF
NA,TRBJ2-2,NA,TRBV6-1,TGTGCCAGCTGTGACACACCAAACACCGGGGAGCTGTTTTTT,CASCDTPNTGELFF
NA,TRBJ2-5,many,TRBV5-1,TGTGCCAGCAGCTTCATGGAGACCCAGTACTTC,CASSFMETQYF
NA,TRBJ1-2,many,TRBV28,TGTGCCAGCAGTTTATGGGGAGGCTACACCTTC,CASSLWGGYTF
TRBD1,TRBJ1-5,NA,TRBV29-1,TGCAGCGTTGGGACAGGGGACAATCAGCCCCAGCATTTT,CSVGTGDNQPQHF
TRBD1,TRBJ1-5,few,TRBV19,TGTGCCAGTAGTATTTGGGACAGTAGCAATCAGCCCCAGCATTTT,CASSIWDSSNQPQHF
NA,TRBJ1-1,few,TRBV4-1,TGCGCCAGCAGCCAAGATGGGGCAGGGTGGGCTGAAGCTTTCTTT,CASSQDGAGWAEAFF
TRBD1,TRBJ1-5,many,TRBV6-1,TGTGCCAGCAGTGAACGCGGGGACAGCTGGGGGTTAAATCAGCCCCAGCATTTT,CASSERGDSWGLNQPQHF
NA,TRBJ2-1,many,TRBV24-1,TGTGCCACCAGTGACCCTGCCTTCAGGGCCAATGAGCAGTTCTTC,CATSDPAFRANEQFF
NA,TRBJ1-1,many,TRBV20-1,TGCAGTGCTAGATCCCCTCCTAGTCGAGGGACTGAAGCTTTCTTT,CSARSPPSRGTEAFF
NA,TRBJ2-3,NA,TRBV4-3,TGCGCCAGCAGCCAACCCCGGGCCCCAGATACGCAGTATTTT,CASSQPRAPDTQYF
TRBD1,TRBJ2-5,NA,TRBV28,TGTGCCAGCAGGGGTCCAGGGACAGGTGGGGAGACCCAGTACTTC,CASRGPGTGGETQYF
TRBD1,TRBJ1-5,few,TRBV2,TGTGCCAGCGGGAGGGACAGTCAAGGAGGAGGTCAGCCCCAGCATTTT,CASGRDSQGGGQPQHF
TRBD1,TRBJ1-2,many,TRBV13,TGTGCCAGCAGCCCCCCTCCGGGACAGGGGGACTATGGCTACACCTTC,CASSPPPGQGDYGYTF
TRBD1,TRBJ1-4,few,TRBV5-5,TGTGCCAGCAGCTCCGGGACAGGGGTCCAAGTTTCTGAAAAACTGTTTTTT,CASSSGTGVQVSEKLFF
NA,TRBJ2-3,NA,TRBV30,TGTGCCCGAGGCGGGCTAAATACGCAGTATTTT,CARGGLNTQYF
NA,TRBJ2-5,many,TRBV28,TGTGCCAGCAGTTTATCAAGGCAGGGTCAAGAGACCCAGTACTTC,CASSLSRQGQETQYF
TRBD1,TRBJ2-5,NA,TRBV6-2/TRBV6-3,TGTGCCAGCAGTGAAGCGGCGTGGGGACAGGGTCAAGAGACCCAGTACTTC,CASSEAAWGQGQETQYF
TRBD1,TRBJ1-5,many,TRBV7-8,TGTGCCAGCACCGGAGACAGGGGGAGCAATCAGCCCCAGCATTTT,CASTGDRGSNQPQHF
NA,TRBJ2-5,many,TRBV10-3,TGTGCCATCAGTGACCCCTTTGGGGGCGCCGGGGAGACCCAGTACTTC,CAISDPFGGAGETQYF
TRBD1,TRBJ1-1,many,TRBV18,TGTGCCAGCTCATCCAAACCTTACAGGGGGCGTGAGACTGAAGCTTTCTTT,CASSSKPYRGRETEAFF
NA,TRBJ2-4,few,TRBV7-9,TGTGCCAGCAGCAACTGGGACAAAAACATTCAGTACTTC,CASSNWDKNIQYF
TRBD2,TRBJ2-5,many,TRBV4-3,TGCGCCAGCAGCCAAGAGGCTAGCGGGAGGGAGACCCAGTACTTC,CASSQEASGRETQYF
NA,TRBJ2-3,many,TRBV30,TGTGCCTGGAGTTGGGGGGCAGATACGCAGTATTTT,CAWSWGADTQYF